Included here is one TCR beta chain sequence, with context. As yet, its antigen is unknown. The method was immunoSEQ multiplex PCR; TCRdb's version includes in-frame clones alone and lacks a portion of them. The sample shows 95,000 to 150,000 clones, 80% to 90% of them seen only once. This specimen comes from a study of T cell responses to AZD1222 COVID-19 vaccine. Findings of the study overall: The reported proportion of spike-specific TCRs targeting unmutated variant regions was nearly half.

The TCR originated in an adult in good health. The specimen comprised peripheral blood, sampled on day 0 of AZD1222 vaccination.

CDR3 sequence: CASSVALGGGAENEQFF. The CDR3 DNA reads as TGTGCCAGCAGCGTAGCCCTCGGCGGGGGGGCCGAAAATGAGCAGTTCTTC. This chain joins TRBV9 and TRBJ2-1; 9 bases fit TRBD2. The CDR3 has 17 amino acids. After removal of 0 bases from V and 7 bases from J, the junction contained 11 bases not matched to a gene. Germline values: CDR1 SGDLS, CDR2 YYNGEE. Full variable domain (outside the CDR3, taken from reference TRBV9 and TRBJ2-1): DSGVTQTPKHLITATGQRVTLRCSPRSGDLSVYWYQQSLDQGLQFLIQYYNGEERAKGNILERFSAQQFPDLHSELNLSSLELGDSALYFCASSVALGGGAENEQFFGPGTRLTVL.